A selection of T cell receptor beta chains follows, all from one sample in a study of blood T cell repertoires in COVID-19. Profiled with immunoSEQ multiplex PCR; TCRdb holds only in-frame clones, not every one. The sample includes some 70,000 clones, roughly 84% of them seen just once. Source material: peripheral blood. These receptors were taken from a man older than 75 with acute or convalescent COVID-19. The CDR3 runs from the conserved cysteine through the conserved F or W. Each record gives: V gene, D gene, clone size, J gene, CDR3 protein, CDR3 DNA. The D gene is left open where the match is weak. Size values are once, few and many counts, or a class for expanded clones, and some rows have none.

v_call: TRBV5-1; d_call: .; clone_size: .; j_call: TRBJ2-7; cdr3_aa: CASSPGGDPYYEQYF; cdr3_nt: TGCGCCAGCAGCCCGGGGGGCGACCCATACTACGAGCAGTACTTC
v_call: TRBV3-1/TRBV3-2; d_call: .; clone_size: .; j_call: TRBJ1-2; cdr3_aa: CASAGGGNYGYTF; cdr3_nt: TGTGCCAGCGCCGGGGGAGGCAACTATGGCTACACCTTC
v_call: TRBV9; d_call: TRBD2; clone_size: .; j_call: TRBJ2-7; cdr3_aa: CASSASGTSGVYEQYF; cdr3_nt: TGTGCCAGCAGCGCCTCGGGGACTAGCGGGGTCTACGAGCAGTACTTC
v_call: TRBV29-1; d_call: .; clone_size: .; j_call: TRBJ2-5; cdr3_aa: CSVKEGRETQYF; cdr3_nt: TGCAGCGTTAAGGAGGGCCGTGAGACCCAGTACTTC
v_call: TRBV6-5; d_call: TRBD2; clone_size: once; j_call: TRBJ2-7; cdr3_aa: CASRYVVAGAYEQYF; cdr3_nt: TGTGCCAGCAGATACGTAGTAGCGGGCGCCTACGAGCAGTACTTC
v_call: TRBV18; d_call: .; clone_size: .; j_call: TRBJ1-1; cdr3_aa: CASSARGGNTEAFF; cdr3_nt: TGTGCCAGCTCAGCAAGGGGGGGGAATACTGAAGCTTTCTTT
v_call: TRBV28; d_call: TRBD1; clone_size: .; j_call: TRBJ2-7; cdr3_aa: CASSSTGGAYHEQYF; cdr3_nt: TGTGCCAGCAGTTCAACAGGGGGCGCTTACCACGAGCAGTACTTC
v_call: TRBV28; d_call: TRBD1; clone_size: .; j_call: TRBJ2-7; cdr3_aa: CASSITGTGNYEQYF; cdr3_nt: TGTGCCAGCAGTATTACCGGGACAGGGAATTACGAGCAGTACTTC
v_call: TRBV11-2; d_call: TRBD2; clone_size: .; j_call: TRBJ2-7; cdr3_aa: CASSLGEGLAGAYEQYF; cdr3_nt: TGTGCCAGCAGCTTAGGGGAGGGACTAGCGGGAGCCTACGAGCAGTACTTC
v_call: TRBV28; d_call: .; clone_size: .; j_call: TRBJ1-2; cdr3_aa: CASRPGPYGYTF; cdr3_nt: TGTGCCAGCAGGCCGGGTCCGTATGGCTACACCTTC
v_call: TRBV11-3; d_call: .; clone_size: .; j_call: TRBJ2-7; cdr3_aa: CASSSNRASYEQYF; cdr3_nt: TGTGCCAGCAGCTCAAACAGGGCCTCCTACGAGCAGTACTTC
v_call: TRBV18; d_call: .; clone_size: .; j_call: TRBJ2-1; cdr3_aa: CASSPLGGDNEQFF; cdr3_nt: TGTGCCAGCTCACCACTCGGAGGGGACAATGAGCAGTTCTTC
v_call: TRBV27; d_call: .; clone_size: few; j_call: TRBJ1-5; cdr3_aa: CASSLRGNQPQHF; cdr3_nt: TGTGCCAGCAGTTTAAGGGGGAATCAGCCCCAGCATTTT
v_call: TRBV9; d_call: .; clone_size: once; j_call: TRBJ1-5; cdr3_aa: CASSVGGGRDQPQHF; cdr3_nt: TGTGCCAGCAGCGTAGGCGGAGGAAGGGATCAGCCCCAGCATTTT
v_call: TRBV5-8; d_call: TRBD2; clone_size: .; j_call: TRBJ2-7; cdr3_aa: CASSVGTTSYEQYF; cdr3_nt: TGTGCCAGCAGCGTCGGGACTACCTCCTACGAGCAGTACTTC
v_call: TRBV2; d_call: .; clone_size: once; j_call: TRBJ1-5; cdr3_aa: CASKGDNQPQHF; cdr3_nt: TGTGCCAGCAAAGGGGATAATCAGCCCCAGCATTTT
v_call: TRBV3-1/TRBV3-2; d_call: .; clone_size: .; j_call: TRBJ1-2; cdr3_aa: CASSQDEAGGYTF; cdr3_nt: TGTGCCAGCAGCCAAGATGAGGCGGGTGGCTACACCTTC
v_call: TRBV30; d_call: TRBD1; clone_size: .; j_call: TRBJ1-4; cdr3_aa: CAWNGQGATNEKLFF; cdr3_nt: TGTGCCTGGAACGGACAGGGTGCAACTAATGAAAAACTGTTTTTT
v_call: TRBV12-3/TRBV12-4; d_call: .; clone_size: .; j_call: TRBJ1-5; cdr3_aa: CASLLGSNQPQHF; cdr3_nt: TGTGCCAGCCTCCTTGGCAGCAATCAGCCCCAGCATTTT
v_call: TRBV5-1; d_call: .; clone_size: once; j_call: TRBJ2-7; cdr3_aa: CASSLAAGEIYEQYF; cdr3_nt: TGCGCCAGCAGCTTGGCAGCAGGGGAGATCTACGAGCAGTACTTC
v_call: TRBV19; d_call: TRBD1; clone_size: .; j_call: TRBJ2-2; cdr3_aa: CASSIQGADTGELFF; cdr3_nt: TGTGCCAGTAGTATACAGGGGGCGGACACCGGGGAGCTGTTTTTT
v_call: TRBV3-1/TRBV3-2; d_call: .; clone_size: .; j_call: TRBJ1-1; cdr3_aa: CASSLSNTEAFF; cdr3_nt: TGTGCCAGCAGCCTCAGTAACACTGAAGCTTTCTTT
v_call: TRBV19; d_call: TRBD2; clone_size: few; j_call: TRBJ2-1; cdr3_aa: CASSAALAGAPHEQFF; cdr3_nt: TGTGCCAGTAGTGCCGCTCTAGCGGGAGCCCCCCATGAGCAGTTCTTC
v_call: TRBV6-5; d_call: TRBD1; clone_size: .; j_call: TRBJ2-7; cdr3_aa: CASRRDRDPSYEQYF; cdr3_nt: TGTGCCAGCAGACGAGACAGGGACCCCTCCTACGAGCAGTACTTC
v_call: TRBV6-2/TRBV6-3; d_call: TRBD1; clone_size: .; j_call: TRBJ1-1; cdr3_aa: CASSLSAGTGGILNTEAFF; cdr3_nt: TGTGCCAGCAGTCTCAGCGCCGGGACAGGGGGGATTTTGAACACTGAAGCTTTCTTT
v_call: TRBV19; d_call: .; clone_size: .; j_call: TRBJ2-5; cdr3_aa: CASSTQGSGETQYF; cdr3_nt: TGTGCCAGTAGTACTCAGGGGTCGGGGGAGACCCAGTACTTC
v_call: TRBV2; d_call: .; clone_size: .; j_call: TRBJ1-3; cdr3_aa: CASSGGSGNTIYF; cdr3_nt: TGTGCCAGCTCCGGGGGTTCTGGAAACACCATATATTTT
v_call: TRBV6-1; d_call: .; clone_size: once; j_call: TRBJ2-7; cdr3_aa: CASSDGTGYRYEQYF; cdr3_nt: TGTGCCAGCAGTGATGGCACAGGGTATCGCTACGAGCAGTACTTC
v_call: TRBV6-2/TRBV6-3; d_call: .; clone_size: .; j_call: TRBJ2-1; cdr3_aa: CASSYPSSGKEAYNEQFF; cdr3_nt: TGTGCCAGCAGTTACCCAAGTAGCGGAAAAGAGGCCTACAATGAGCAGTTCTTC
v_call: TRBV7-3; d_call: .; clone_size: few; j_call: TRBJ1-6; cdr3_aa: CASSLTPLDSPLHF; cdr3_nt: TGTGCCAGCAGCTTAACCCCCTTAGATTCACCCCTCCACTTT
v_call: TRBV24-1; d_call: TRBD1; clone_size: .; j_call: TRBJ2-1; cdr3_aa: CATGNPRTGLNEQFF; cdr3_nt: TGTGCCACCGGAAACCCCCGGACAGGGTTGAATGAGCAGTTCTTC
v_call: TRBV19; d_call: .; clone_size: .; j_call: TRBJ2-5; cdr3_aa: CASSIGAAAEETQYF; cdr3_nt: TGTGCCAGTAGTATAGGCGCGGCGGCGGAAGAGACCCAGTACTTC
v_call: TRBV4-3; d_call: TRBD2; clone_size: .; j_call: TRBJ2-1; cdr3_aa: CASSLSGGPSPYNEQFF; cdr3_nt: TGCGCCAGCTCCCTTAGCGGGGGGCCCTCCCCCTACAATGAGCAGTTCTTC
v_call: TRBV28; d_call: TRBD1; clone_size: few; j_call: TRBJ1-2; cdr3_aa: CASSLWGRGSGYTF; cdr3_nt: TGTGCCAGCAGTTTGTGGGGCAGGGGGTCTGGCTACACCTTC
v_call: TRBV18; d_call: .; clone_size: .; j_call: TRBJ2-7; cdr3_aa: CASSLTGSRLGYYEQYF; cdr3_nt: TGTGCCAGCTCACTCACCGGGAGTCGATTAGGGTACTACGAGCAGTACTTC
v_call: TRBV18; d_call: .; clone_size: .; j_call: TRBJ1-6; cdr3_aa: CASSPPQGLDNSPLHF; cdr3_nt: TGTGCCAGCTCACCCCCCCAGGGGCTTGATAATTCACCCCTCCACTTT